The 24 T cell receptor beta chains given below trace back to one sample, sequenced in a study of identical twins. TCRdb re-analysed the 5' RACE reads in MiXCR, keeping a single row per CDR3 protein. The sample has around 300,000 distinct CDR3 sequences, under 9.5% seen once. These same data were also listed under a study on yellow fever vaccine responses in identical twins.

The material sequenced was memory (CD45RO+) T cells sorted from blood. The receptors were sampled from a woman between 18 and 30 years old in good health.

This clonotype occurred many times. The chain recombines TRBV4-1 with TRBJ1-3, with no clear D. Germline CDR1 is MGHRA and CDR2 is YSYEKL. The V end was cut by 1 base, the J end by 11 bases, with 24 bases between. The CDR3 has 17 residues. CDR3 in amino acids: CASSQALQPYPGTAIYF. The CDR3 nucleotides are TGCGCCAGCAGCCAAGCTCTACAGCCTTACCCAGGAACGGCCATATATTTT.

This clonotype has a count of ten or more. The rearrangement joins TRBV29-1 to TRBJ2-5; 7 bases fit TRBD1. CDR1 SQVTM and CDR2 ANQGSEA come from the germline V gene. The CDR3 extends over 12 amino acids. The J segment lost 3 bases and the V segment lost 7 bases, leaving 5 bases of the junction unmatched. CDR3 in amino acids: CSALGQEETQYF. CDR3 DNA: TGCAGCGCCCTAGGACAGGAAGAGACCCAGTACTTC.

This clonotype occurred a few times. The chain uses TRBV7-9 and TRBJ2-3, with a possible D match to TRBD2 (6 bases). Germline CDR1 reads SEHNR; CDR2 reads FQNEAQ (reference sequence). The CDR3 runs to 16 residues. V was pared by 4 bases and J by 4 bases, with 18 bases between. CDR3 amino acids: CASSYTAGPEPDTQYF. CDR3 bases: TGTGCCAGCAGCTATACAGCGGGCCCGGAACCAGATACGCAGTATTTT. The variable domain in full, completed from reference TRBV7-9 and TRBJ2-3, reads DTGVSQNPRHKITKRGQNVTFRCDPISEHNRLYWYRQTLGQGPEFLTYFQNEAQLEKSRLLSDRFSAERPKGSFSTLEIQRTEQGDSAMYLCASSYTAGPEPDTQYFGPGTRLTVL.

This sequence joins TRBV4-1 and TRBJ2-3, with unresolved D. There are 13 residues in the CDR3. CDR1 and CDR2 (germline): MGHRA, YSYEKL. Trimming stripped 8 bases from V and 2 bases from J, with 11 bases between. CDR3 DNA: TGCGCCAGCGCGTCCTTTCACACAGATACGCAGTATTTT. This codes for CASASFHTDTQYF.

This clonotype was seen more than once but under ten times. This chain connects TRBV20-1 to TRBJ2-1; D might be TRBD2 (5 bases). The CDR3 length is 16 residues. Per the germline V gene, CDR1 is DFQATT and CDR2 is SNEGSKA (reference sequence). Trimming removed 2 bases at V and 2 bases at J, with 16 bases between. CDR3 sequence (DNA): TGCAGTGCTAGATCCCCGGACTCGGTAGCCTACAATGAGCAGTTCTTC. Translation: CSARSPDSVAYNEQFF.

This clonotype was seen many times. The chain has TRBV27 and TRBJ1-6; perhaps TRBD1 as D (5 bases). The CDR3 has 14 amino acids. Germline-derived CDR1 and CDR2 are MNHEY and SMNVEV (reference sequence). V gave up 4 bases and J gave up 8 bases, with 12 bases separating them. This chain's CDR3 is CASSYRDPYSPLHF. CDR3 nucleotide sequence: TGTGCCAGCAGTTACCGGGACCCATATTCACCCCTCCACTTT.

The chain recombines TRBV20-1 with TRBJ2-1, with 14 nucleotides matching TRBD2. The CDR3 covers 18 residues. Germline CDR1 is DFQATT and CDR2 is SNEGSKA (reference sequence). V shed 3 bases, J shed 5 bases, and the junction held 12 bases outside the gene matches. CDR3 DNA: TGCAGTGCTAGGTGGACTAGCGGGAGGCCTAACCCCCACAATGAGCAGTTCTTC. As protein: CSARWTSGRPNPHNEQFF.

The V and J genes are TRBV12-3 or TRBV12-4 and TRBJ2-1; D gene uncertain. The CDR3 is 15 amino acids. V was trimmed by 5 bases and J by 2 bases, leaving 13 bases between them. The CDR3 here is CASSVLGMAYNEQFF. CDR3 in DNA: TGTGCCAGCAGTGTGCTCGGAATGGCCTACAATGAGCAGTTCTTC.

This chain uses TRBV14 with TRBJ2-7; 11 nucleotides match TRBD2. Losses at the gene ends were 4 bases for V and 0 bases for J; bases not matched to a gene: 5. Germline loops: CDR1 SGHDN, CDR2 FVKESK. The CDR3 has 16 amino acids. The CDR3 protein is CASSLLTSGNSYEQYF. CDR3 bases: TGTGCCAGCAGCCTACTGACTAGCGGGAACTCCTACGAGCAGTACTTC.

The rearrangement uses TRBV6-5 and TRBJ1-2; D unclear. Trimming took 5 bases from V and 5 from J, leaving 27 bases between them. The CDR3 contains 18 residues. CDR1 is MNHEY and CDR2 is SVGAGI in the germline V gene. The CDR3 protein is CASSHLRVAGSSSYGYTF. The DNA of the CDR3 is TGTGCCAGCAGTCACCTTAGGGTGGCAGGTAGTAGCAGTTATGGCTACACCTTC.

In its sample, this clonotype was seen a few times. This sequence joins TRBV6-1 and TRBJ1-1, with 8 bases lining up with TRBD1. The junction had 8 bases not matched to a gene; V was cut back by 0 bases and J by 11 bases. Germline lookup yields CDR1 MNHNS and CDR2 SASEGT. The CDR3 consists of 14 residues. The chain's CDR3 is CASSEARTGSGAFF. CDR3 nucleotides: TGTGCCAGCAGTGAAGCCAGGACAGGGTCAGGCGCTTTCTTT.

Only a few counts were recorded for this clonotype. This chain links TRBV7-8 with TRBJ1-2, with 7 bases matching TRBD1. The CDR3 is made up of 14 amino acids. Losses at the gene ends were 2 bases for V and 2 bases for J; bases not matched to a gene: 2. Germline-derived CDR1 and CDR2 are SGHVS and FQNEAQ. CDR3: CASSLQGVNYGYTF. In nucleotides, the CDR3 is TGTGCCAGCAGCTTACAGGGGGTGAACTATGGCTACACCTTC.

This clonotype was detected ten times or more. The chain uses TRBV7-3 and TRBJ2-2; 8 nucleotides match TRBD2. CDR3 length equals 16 residues. V dropped 0 bases and J dropped 5; count of bases not matched to a gene: 5. Looked up from germline, CDR1 is SGHTA and CDR2 is FQGTGA. The DNA for the CDR3 is TGTGCCAGCAGCTTAACAACGGCTAGCGGGACCGGGGAGCTGTTTTTT. This codes for CASSLTTASGTGELFF.

This clonotype occurred a few times. The chain uses TRBV18 and TRBJ1-4; no clear D. V dropped 2 bases and J dropped 5 bases, with 12 bases sitting between them. This CDR3 spans 15 amino acids. Germline V gene sequence: CDR1 KGHSH, CDR2 LQKENI. The CDR3 DNA sequence: TGTGCCAGCTCACCAGTTGAAGGAATAAATGAAAAACTGTTTTTT. This codes for CASSPVEGINEKLFF.

This clonotype was counted only a few times. CDR3 sequence (DNA): TGTGCCAGCAGTGGAAAACCCGAACCGGGATTAAAGGGGGAGCAGTACTTC. Protein sequence: CASSGKPEPGLKGEQYF. The rearrangement links TRBV25-1 to TRBJ2-7; D may match TRBD1 or TRBD2 (5 bases each). The CDR3 is made up of 17 amino acids. V was shortened by 4 bases and J by 7 bases, with 26 bases between the two germline ends. The germline CDR1 and CDR2 sequences are MGHDK and SYGVNS.

This clonotype was observed at least ten times. V is TRBV28 and J is TRBJ2-7, with a possible D match to TRBD1 (5 bases). Per germline, CDR1 MDHEN and CDR2 SYDVKM. Between the trimmed V and J ends, which lost 2 bases and 7 bases, there was a span of 24 bases. The CDR3 is 17 amino acids. The CDR3 DNA reads as TGTGCCAGCAGTTTACGGTTCGGCAGGGCTAGGCAAGGGGAGCAGTACTTC. Protein sequence: CASSLRFGRARQGEQYF. Full variable domain (outside the CDR3, taken from reference TRBV28 and TRBJ2-7): DVKVTQSSRYLVKRTGEKVFLECVQDMDHENMFWYRQDPGLGLRLIYFSYDVKMKEKGDIPEGYSVSREKKERFSLILESASTNQTSMYLCASSLRFGRARQGEQYFGPGTRLTVT.

Only a few counts were recorded for this clonotype. The chain has TRBV5-1 and TRBJ2-5; the D gene is possibly TRBD2 (6 bases). V lost 5 bases to trimming and J lost 7 bases, with 12 bases between them. This CDR3 contains 12 residues. Germline CDR1 is SGHRS and CDR2 is YFSETQ. CDR3 nucleotide sequence: TGCGCCAGCAGGGGCGGGACCAGGACCCAGTACTTC. It translates to CASRGGTRTQYF.

The table lists this clonotype with many counts. The chain uses TRBV27 and TRBJ1-5; 7 bases map to TRBD1. This CDR3 has 13 amino acids. V shed 3 bases, J shed 6 bases, and the junction held 2 bases outside the gene matches. Germline V lookup: CDR1 MNHEY, CDR2 SMNVEV (reference sequence). CDR3 nucleotides: TGTGCCAGCAGTTTGACAGGGTTTCAGCCCCAGCATTTT. Encoded protein: CASSLTGFQPQHF.

The J gene is TRBJ1-1, the V gene TRBV12-3 or TRBV12-4, with 8 nucleotides matching TRBD1. Losses at the gene ends were 10 bases for V and 0 bases for J; bases not matched to a gene: 10. The CDR3 has 15 amino acids. The CDR3 nucleotides read TGTGCCACCAACAGGGGGGGCCTTATGAACACTGAAGCTTTCTTT. Translated: CATNRGGLMNTEAFF.

This rearrangement joins TRBV7-9 to TRBJ2-7; D unclear. The V end lost 5 bases, the J end lost 5 bases, and 10 bases lay between the germline ends. The CDR3 sequence is 12 residues long. Germline V CDR1 and CDR2: SEHNR, FQNEAQ (reference sequence). Written as DNA, the CDR3 is TGTGCCAGCAGCCAACAGCGCGACGAGCAGTACTTC. This encodes CASSQQRDEQYF. The variable domain in full, completed from reference TRBV7-9 and TRBJ2-7, reads DTGVSQNPRHKITKRGQNVTFRCDPISEHNRLYWYRQTLGQGPEFLTYFQNEAQLEKSRLLSDRFSAERPKGSFSTLEIQRTEQGDSAMYLCASSQQRDEQYFGPGTRLTVT.

This chain links TRBV6-1 with TRBJ2-1, with 11 bases aligning to TRBD2. CDR1 is MNHNS and CDR2 is SASEGT in the germline V gene. V shed 4 bases, J shed 5 bases, and the junction held 7 bases outside the gene matches. The CDR3 has 16 residues. The CDR3 DNA sequence: TGTGCCAGCAGTGTCACCGGGACTAGCGGACACAATGAGCAGTTCTTC. Residues: CASSVTGTSGHNEQFF.

The rearrangement joins TRBV7-9 to TRBJ1-3; perhaps TRBD1 as D (6 bases). Trimming removed 5 bases at V and 0 bases at J, with 17 bases between. The CDR3 length is 17 residues. The germline CDR1 and CDR2 sequences are SEHNR and FQNEAQ (reference sequence). In DNA, the CDR3 is TGTGCCAGCAGCGCCGGGAGGGGGGAATACTCTGGAAACACCATATATTTT. This translates into CASSAGRGEYSGNTIYF. The variable domain in full, completed from reference TRBV7-9 and TRBJ1-3, reads DTGVSQNPRHKITKRGQNVTFRCDPISEHNRLYWYRQTLGQGPEFLTYFQNEAQLEKSRLLSDRFSAERPKGSFSTLEIQRTEQGDSAMYLCASSAGRGEYSGNTIYFGEGSWLTVV.

This clonotype was counted a few times. The chain is built from TRBV5-1 and TRBJ2-4; tentatively, D is TRBD1 or TRBD2 (6 bases each). V was trimmed by 0 bases and J by 4 bases, leaving 17 bases between them. Looked up from germline, CDR1 is SGHRS and CDR2 is YFSETQ. This CDR3 contains 17 residues. As DNA, the CDR3 is TGCGCCAGCAGCTTGGAGGGGGGAGTTAACCGGAAAAACATTCAGTACTTC. Translating it yields CASSLEGGVNRKNIQYF.

This clonotype was observed many times. The chain has TRBV12-3 or TRBV12-4 and TRBJ1-5; no definite D call. With 3 bases removed from V and 7 bases from J, the gap between germline ends came to 7 bases. The CDR3 runs to 12 residues. CDR3 sequence: CASSFGRQPQHF. The CDR3 region has the DNA TGTGCCAGCAGTTTCGGGCGGCAGCCCCAGCATTTT.